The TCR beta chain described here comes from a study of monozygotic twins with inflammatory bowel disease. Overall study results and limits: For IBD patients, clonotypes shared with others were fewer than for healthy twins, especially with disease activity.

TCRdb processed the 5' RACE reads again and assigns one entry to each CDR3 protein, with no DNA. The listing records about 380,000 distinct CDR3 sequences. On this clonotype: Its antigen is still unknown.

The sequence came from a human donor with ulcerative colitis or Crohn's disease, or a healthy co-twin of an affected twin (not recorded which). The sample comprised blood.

The CDR3: CASTGGGQGGNEQFF. This chain links TRBV27 with TRBJ2-1; TCRdb indicates TRBD2, and absent DNA this call remains unverified. CDR1 and CDR2 (germline): MNHEY, SMNVEV (reference sequence). The CDR3 is 15 residues long.